This TCR beta chain was captured in a study of T-cell memory formation after mild COVID-19. One entry per CDR3 protein, called by TCRdb with MiXCR from the 5' RACE reads. The sample holds about half a million distinct CDR3 sequences, around a sixth seen once. This clonotype was seen more than once but under ten times. CDR3 length equals 15 residues. V lost 0 bases, J lost 11 bases, and 15 bases lay in between. Germline V gene data show CDR1 as SGDLS and CDR2 as YYNGEE. Source material: PBMCs or a T cell subset sorted from them (not recorded which). The rearrangement links TRBV9 to TRBJ1-6; D is ambiguous. This TCR was recovered from an adult woman who had mild COVID-19 (a few samples of this study predate the infection). Cell type and time point are not known. CDR3: CASSVGPTIGAPLHF. The CDR3 coding sequence is TGTGCCAGCAGCGTAGGACCCACCATTGGGGCACCCCTCCACTTT.